This TCR beta chain was captured in a study of beta chain features in type 1 diabetes. Expressed TCRB transcripts were sequenced because the isolated RNA had all been reverse transcribed beforehand. Profiled with immunoSEQ multiplex PCR; TCRdb holds only in-frame clones, not every one. The sample shows over 350,000 clones, around 15% of them seen only once. Findings and limits, study-wide: There was no resolution here of whether HLA type influences TCRB rearrangement. Compared to healthy donors, patients appeared to have naive, central memory and Treg TCRB repertoires that were more alike. Shortening of TCRB CDR3s, moderate but significant, appeared in all four CD4+ subsets of Type 1 diabetes patients.

This clone turned up a few times. Its specificity is not known. The CDR3 is 15 amino acids. The V end was cut by 5 bases, the J end by 4 bases, with 18 bases between. Germline V gene data show CDR1 as LGHNA and CDR2 as YSLEER. The sequencing sample was made of naive CD4+ T cells from blood. The chain carries TRBV4-3 and TRBJ2-7; D remains ambiguous. The TCR sequence derives from a woman aged 18-29 years in good health. The CDR3 is CASSLANPPRYEQYF. The CDR3 DNA is TGCGCCAGCAGCTTAGCAAACCCCCCTCGGTACGAGCAGTACTTC.